This T cell receptor beta chain was recovered during a study of blood T cell repertoires in COVID-19. About the research overall: T cells, B-cell-depleted T cells, or PBMCs provided the cDNA or gDNA that served as material.

Participants, 18 to 89 years old, spanned about 26 US areas. Each participant's cohort was designated according to participant-reported clinical history. As originally analysed: Amplified reference gene primers provided the basis for estimating nucleated cell counts. Clones were sequenced by immunoSEQ multiplex PCR, and TCRdb holds only the in-frame ones, with some missing. That table furnishes V, J and clone size, whereas the DNA furnished D and trimming. Of fewer than 400,000 clones in the sample, 90% to 95% were seen once. This clone has just one count. This clonotype originated in a woman aged 25 to 39 who had been exposed to COVID-19. Specimen: PBMCs or T cells enriched from blood (not recorded which).

CDR3 loop: CASSLSILGSAGLKQETQYF. CDR3 sequence (DNA): TGTGCCAGCAGTTTATCCATCCTGGGTTCGGCGGGGTTAAAGCAAGAGACCCAGTACTTC. The chain joins TRBV27 to TRBJ2-5; perhaps TRBD2 as D (6 bases). The germline CDR1 and CDR2 sequences are MNHEY and SMNVEV (reference sequence). The CDR3 loop spans 20 amino acids. Deletions cut 0 bases from V and 2 bases from J, with 25 bases between.